The clone carrying this T cell receptor (beta chain) was seen many times. No antigen is known for it. The sample originates from a study of response to subunit inactivated influenza vaccine. The germline V and J ends were trimmed by 5 bases and 0 bases, with 17 bases remaining between them. CDR1 and CDR2 from the germline V gene are SGHAT and FQDESV (reference sequence). This CDR3 is built from 18 residues. Overall study findings and caveats: Authors suggested few new T cells are recruited by each seasonal influenza vaccination.

Using its own MiXCR run on the RT-PCR reads, TCRdb lists one record per CDR3 protein. Among about 190,000 distinct CDR3 sequences listed, roughly 14% were seen once. This sequence was found in a man between 50 and 59 years old who received an inactivated influenza vaccine. Sequenced material: CD8+ T cells sorted from PBMCs, taken less than 6 days after vaccination. The chain employs TRBV11-1 and TRBJ2-6, with D tentatively TRBD2 (7 bases). The CDR3 here is CASSPSRGASSGANVLTF. The CDR3 DNA reads as TGTGCCAGCAGCCCCAGTCGGGGGGCAAGCTCTGGGGCCAACGTCCTGACTTTC.